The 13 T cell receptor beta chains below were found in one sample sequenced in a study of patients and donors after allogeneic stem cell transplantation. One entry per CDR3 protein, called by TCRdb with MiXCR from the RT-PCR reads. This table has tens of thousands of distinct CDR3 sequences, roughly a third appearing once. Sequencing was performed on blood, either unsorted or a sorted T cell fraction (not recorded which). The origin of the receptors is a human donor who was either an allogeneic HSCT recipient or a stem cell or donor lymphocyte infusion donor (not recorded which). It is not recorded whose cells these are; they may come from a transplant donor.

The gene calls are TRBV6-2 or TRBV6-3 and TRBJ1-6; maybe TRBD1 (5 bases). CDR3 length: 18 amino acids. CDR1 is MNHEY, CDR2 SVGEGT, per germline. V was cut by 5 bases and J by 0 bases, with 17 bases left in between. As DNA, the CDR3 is TGTGCCAGCAGTGGGACGAGGGGCCGGAGCTCCTATAATTCACCCCTCCACTTT. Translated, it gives CASSGTRGRSSYNSPLHF.

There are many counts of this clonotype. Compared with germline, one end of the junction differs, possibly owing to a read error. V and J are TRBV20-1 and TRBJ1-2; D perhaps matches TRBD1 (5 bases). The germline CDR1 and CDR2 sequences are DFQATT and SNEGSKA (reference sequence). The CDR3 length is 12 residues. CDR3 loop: CSTSGGGYGYTF. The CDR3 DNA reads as TGCAGTACTAGCGGGGGAGGCTATGGCTACACCTTC.

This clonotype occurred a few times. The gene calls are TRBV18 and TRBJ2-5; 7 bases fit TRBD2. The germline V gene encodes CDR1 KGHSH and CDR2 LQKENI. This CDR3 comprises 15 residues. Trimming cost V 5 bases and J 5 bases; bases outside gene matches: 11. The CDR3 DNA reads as TGTGCCAGCTCATCTCTAGCGGAACCAAGGGAGACCCAGTACTTC. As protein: CASSSLAEPRETQYF. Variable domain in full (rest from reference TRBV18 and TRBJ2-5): NAGVMQNPRHLVRRRGQEARLRCSPMKGHSHVYWYRQLPEEGLKFMVYLQKENIIDESGMPKERFSAEFPKEGPSILRIQQVVRGDSAAYFCASSSLAEPRETQYFGPGTRLLVL.

CDR3 residues: CASSYYSETEAFF. The DNA for the CDR3 is TGTGCCAGCAGTTACTACAGCGAAACTGAAGCTTTCTTT. The rearrangement uses TRBV6-5 and TRBJ1-1; D not certain. The CDR3 is 13 residues long. The germline V gene has CDR1 MNHEY and CDR2 SVGAGI. V lost 1 base and J lost 5, with 8 bases in between.

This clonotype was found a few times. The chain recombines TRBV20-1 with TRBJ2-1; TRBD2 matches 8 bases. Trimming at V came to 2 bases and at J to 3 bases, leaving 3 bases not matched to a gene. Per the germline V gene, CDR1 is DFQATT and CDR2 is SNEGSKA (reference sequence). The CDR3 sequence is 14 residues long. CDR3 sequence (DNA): TGCAGTGCTAGACCGGGAGGGGTCTACAATGAGCAGTTCTTC. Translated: CSARPGGVYNEQFF.

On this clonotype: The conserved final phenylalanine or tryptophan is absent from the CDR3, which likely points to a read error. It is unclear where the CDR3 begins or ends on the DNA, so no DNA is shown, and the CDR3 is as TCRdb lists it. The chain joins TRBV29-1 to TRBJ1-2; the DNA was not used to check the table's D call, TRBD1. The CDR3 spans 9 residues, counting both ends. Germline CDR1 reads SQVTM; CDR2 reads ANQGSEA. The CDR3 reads CSVERQGRI.

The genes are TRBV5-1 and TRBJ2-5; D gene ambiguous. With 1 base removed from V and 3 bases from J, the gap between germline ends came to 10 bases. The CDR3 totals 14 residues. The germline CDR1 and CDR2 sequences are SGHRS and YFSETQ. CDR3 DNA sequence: TGCGCCAGCAGCTTGTTGAGGAGAGAAGAGACCCAGTACTTC. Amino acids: CASSLLRREETQYF.

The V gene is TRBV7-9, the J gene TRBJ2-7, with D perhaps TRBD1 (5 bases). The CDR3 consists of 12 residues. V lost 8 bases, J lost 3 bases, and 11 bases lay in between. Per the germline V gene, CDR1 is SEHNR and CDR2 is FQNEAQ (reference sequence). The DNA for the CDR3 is TGTGCCAGCTCTAACCAGGGCTACGAGCAGTACGTC. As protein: CASSNQGYEQYV.

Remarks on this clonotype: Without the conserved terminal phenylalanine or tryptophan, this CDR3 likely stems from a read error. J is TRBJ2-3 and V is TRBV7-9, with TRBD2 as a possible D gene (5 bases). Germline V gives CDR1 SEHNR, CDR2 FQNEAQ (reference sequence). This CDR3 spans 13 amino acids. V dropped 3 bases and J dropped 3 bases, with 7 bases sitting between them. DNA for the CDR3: TGTGCCAGCAGCTTTGGCGGGACAGATACGCAGTATTTG. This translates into CASSFGGTDTQYL.

CDR3 sequence reads: CASSYPTGDGYTF. DNA of the CDR3: TGTGCCAGCAGCTACCCGACAGGGGACGGCTACACCTTC. The rearrangement links TRBV7-2 to TRBJ1-2, with TRBD1 matching 8 bases. This CDR3 is built from 13 residues. V lost 4 bases, J lost 8 bases, and 6 bases stayed unmatched. The germline V gene encodes CDR1 SGHTA and CDR2 FQGNSA.

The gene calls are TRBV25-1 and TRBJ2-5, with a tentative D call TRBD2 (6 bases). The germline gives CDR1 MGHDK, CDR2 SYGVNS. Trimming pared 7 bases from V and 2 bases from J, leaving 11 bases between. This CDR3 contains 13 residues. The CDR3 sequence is CASTWAGQETQYF. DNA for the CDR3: TGTGCCAGCACTTGGGCGGGGCAAGAGACCCAGTACTTC.

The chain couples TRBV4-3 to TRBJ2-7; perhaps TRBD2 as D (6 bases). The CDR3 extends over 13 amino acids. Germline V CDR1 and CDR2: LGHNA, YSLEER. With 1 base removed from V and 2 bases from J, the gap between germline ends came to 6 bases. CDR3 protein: CASSQGLAYEQYF. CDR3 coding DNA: TGCGCCAGCAGCCAAGGACTAGCCTACGAGCAGTACTTC.

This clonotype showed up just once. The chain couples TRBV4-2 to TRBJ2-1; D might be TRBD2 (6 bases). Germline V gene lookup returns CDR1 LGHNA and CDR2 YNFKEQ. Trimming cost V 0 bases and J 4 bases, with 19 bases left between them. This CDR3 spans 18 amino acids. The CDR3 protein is CASSQDLLVAALYNEQFF. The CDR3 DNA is TGTGCCAGCAGCCAAGATTTATTGGTAGCGGCCCTTTACAATGAGCAGTTCTTC.